This T cell receptor (beta chain) was retrieved from a study of early T cells in non-severe SARS-CoV-2 infection. Study at large: Chains were not paired, and sequencing was done on bulk RNA from unsorted whole blood.

TCRdb ran MiXCR on the 5' RACE reads and lists one entry per CDR3 protein. Among 90,000 to 120,000 distinct CDR3 sequences listed, roughly 12% were seen once. CDR1 is MDHEN and CDR2 is SYDVKM in the germline V gene. The ends were cut back, 4 bases at V and 4 bases at J, with 17 bases in the middle. CDR3 length equals 16 residues. There are many counts of this clonotype. This sequence originates from an adult who was a healthcare worker with PCR-confirmed SARS-CoV-2 infection or an uninfected control (not recorded which). Sequences were obtained from whole blood. The genes are TRBV28 and TRBJ1-3; D gene ambiguous. CDR3 loop: CASSSRKLIVGNTIYF. CDR3 in DNA: TGTGCCAGCAGTTCGAGGAAACTCATCGTGGGAAACACCATATATTTT.